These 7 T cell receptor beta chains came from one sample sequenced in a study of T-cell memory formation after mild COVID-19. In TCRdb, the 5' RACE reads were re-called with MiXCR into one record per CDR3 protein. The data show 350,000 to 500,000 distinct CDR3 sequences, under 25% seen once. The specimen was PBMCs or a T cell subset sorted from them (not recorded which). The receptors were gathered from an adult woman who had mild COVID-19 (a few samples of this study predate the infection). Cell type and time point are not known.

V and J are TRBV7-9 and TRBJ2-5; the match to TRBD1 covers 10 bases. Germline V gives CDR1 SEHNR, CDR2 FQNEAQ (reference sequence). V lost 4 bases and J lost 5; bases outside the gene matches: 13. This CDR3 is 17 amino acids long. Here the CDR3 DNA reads TGTGCCAGCAGCTCCACACCAGACAGGGGGCAGTTGGAGACCCAGTACTTC. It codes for CASSSTPDRGQLETQYF.

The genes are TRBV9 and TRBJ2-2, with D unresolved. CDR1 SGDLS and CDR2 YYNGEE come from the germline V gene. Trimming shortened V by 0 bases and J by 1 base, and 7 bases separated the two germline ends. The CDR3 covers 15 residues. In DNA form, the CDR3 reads TGTGCCAGCAGCGTAGGCCCGGGGAACACCGGGGAGCTGTTTTTT. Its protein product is CASSVGPGNTGELFF. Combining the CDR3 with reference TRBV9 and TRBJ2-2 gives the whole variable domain DSGVTQTPKHLITATGQRVTLRCSPRSGDLSVYWYQQSLDQGLQFLIQYYNGEERAKGNILERFSAQQFPDLHSELNLSSLELGDSALYFCASSVGPGNTGELFFGEGSRLTVL.

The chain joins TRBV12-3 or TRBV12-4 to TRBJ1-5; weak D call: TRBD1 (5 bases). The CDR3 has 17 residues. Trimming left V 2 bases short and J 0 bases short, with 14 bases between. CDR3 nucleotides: TGTGCCAGCAGTTTAACCTCGGGGGGAAATAGCAATCAGCCCCAGCATTTT. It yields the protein CASSLTSGGNSNQPQHF.

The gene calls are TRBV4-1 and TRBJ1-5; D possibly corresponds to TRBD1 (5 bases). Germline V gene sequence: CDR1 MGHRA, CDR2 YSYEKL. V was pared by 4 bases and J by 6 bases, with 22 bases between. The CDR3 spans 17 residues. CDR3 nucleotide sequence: TGCGCCAGCAGCCCACTCCCGGTCAGGGCTGATCCTCAGCCCCAGCATTTT. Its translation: CASSPLPVRADPQPQHF.

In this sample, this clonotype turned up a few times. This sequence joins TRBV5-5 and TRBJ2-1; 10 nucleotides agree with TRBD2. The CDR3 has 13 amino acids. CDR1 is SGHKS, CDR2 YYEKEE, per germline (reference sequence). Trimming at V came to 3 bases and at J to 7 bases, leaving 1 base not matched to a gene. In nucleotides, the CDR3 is TGTGCCAGCAGCTGGGGACTAGCGAATGAGCAGTTCTTC. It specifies CASSWGLANEQFF.

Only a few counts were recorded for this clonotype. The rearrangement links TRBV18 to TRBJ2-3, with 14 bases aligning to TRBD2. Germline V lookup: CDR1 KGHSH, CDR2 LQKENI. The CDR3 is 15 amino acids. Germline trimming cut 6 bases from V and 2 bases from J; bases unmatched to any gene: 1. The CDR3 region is CASSTSGGATDTQYF. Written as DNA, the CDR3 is TGTGCCAGCTCGACTAGCGGGGGGGCCACAGATACGCAGTATTTT.

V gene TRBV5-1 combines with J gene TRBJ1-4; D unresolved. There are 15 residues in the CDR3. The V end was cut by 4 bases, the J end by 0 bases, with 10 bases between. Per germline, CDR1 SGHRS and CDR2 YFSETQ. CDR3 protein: CASSLFSSTNEKLFF. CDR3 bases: TGCGCCAGCAGCCTATTTAGTTCAACTAATGAAAAACTGTTTTTT.